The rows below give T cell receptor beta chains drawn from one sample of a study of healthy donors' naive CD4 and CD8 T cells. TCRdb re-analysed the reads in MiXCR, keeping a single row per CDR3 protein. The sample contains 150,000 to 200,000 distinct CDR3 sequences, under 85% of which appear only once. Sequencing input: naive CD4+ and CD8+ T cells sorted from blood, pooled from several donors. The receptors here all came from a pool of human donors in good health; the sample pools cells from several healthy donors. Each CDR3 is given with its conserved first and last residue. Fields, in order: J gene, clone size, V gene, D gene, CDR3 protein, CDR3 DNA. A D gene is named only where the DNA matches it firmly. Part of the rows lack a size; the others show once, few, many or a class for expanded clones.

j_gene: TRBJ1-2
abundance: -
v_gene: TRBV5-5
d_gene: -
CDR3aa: CASSQDYGVANYGYTF
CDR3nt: TGTGCCAGCAGCCAAGATTATGGCGTCGCTAACTATGGCTACACCTTC

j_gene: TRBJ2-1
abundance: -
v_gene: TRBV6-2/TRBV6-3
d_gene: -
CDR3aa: CASSYWNEQFF
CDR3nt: TGTGCCAGCAGTTACTGGAATGAGCAGTTCTTC

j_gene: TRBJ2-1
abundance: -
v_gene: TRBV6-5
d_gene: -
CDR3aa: CASSYSRSSNNEQFF
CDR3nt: TGTGCCAGCAGTTACTCTAGATCCAGTAACAATGAGCAGTTCTTC

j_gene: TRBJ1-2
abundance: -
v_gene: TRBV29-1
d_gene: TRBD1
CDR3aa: CSAKETGNYGYTF
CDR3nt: TGCAGCGCCAAAGAGACAGGGAACTATGGCTACACCTTC

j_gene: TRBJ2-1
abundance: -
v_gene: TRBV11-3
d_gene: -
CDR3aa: CASSLESFSYNEQFF
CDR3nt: TGTGCCAGCAGCTTAGAGAGCTTCTCCTACAATGAGCAGTTCTTC

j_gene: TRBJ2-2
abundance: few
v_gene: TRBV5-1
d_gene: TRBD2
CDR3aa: CASTYTSGTGELFF
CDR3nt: TGCGCCAGCACCTACACTAGCGGTACCGGGGAGCTGTTTTTT

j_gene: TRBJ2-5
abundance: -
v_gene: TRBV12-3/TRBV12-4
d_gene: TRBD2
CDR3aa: CASSLVRGSALLETQYF
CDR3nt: TGTGCCAGCAGTTTAGTGCGCGGGAGCGCCCTATTGGAGACCCAGTACTTC

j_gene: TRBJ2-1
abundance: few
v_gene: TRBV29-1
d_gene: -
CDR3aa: CSVERGTYNEQFF
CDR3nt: TGCAGCGTTGAACGCGGAACCTACAATGAGCAGTTCTTC

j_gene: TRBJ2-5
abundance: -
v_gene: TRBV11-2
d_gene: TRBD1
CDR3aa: CASSPSGTVYQETQYF
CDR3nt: TGTGCCAGCAGCCCTTCCGGGACAGTGTACCAAGAGACCCAGTACTTC

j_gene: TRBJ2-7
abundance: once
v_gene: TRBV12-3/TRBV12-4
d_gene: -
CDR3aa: CASSWGTTYEQYF
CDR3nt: TGTGCCAGCAGTTGGGGGACCACCTACGAGCAGTACTTC

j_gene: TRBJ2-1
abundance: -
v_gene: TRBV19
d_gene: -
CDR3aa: CASSIDPAGPYNEQFF
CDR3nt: TGTGCCAGTAGTATAGATCCAGCAGGACCCTACAATGAGCAGTTCTTC

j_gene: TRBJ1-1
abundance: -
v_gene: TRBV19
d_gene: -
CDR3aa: CASTLGTANTEAFF
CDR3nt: TGTGCCAGTACTCTCGGGACGGCGAACACTGAAGCTTTCTTT

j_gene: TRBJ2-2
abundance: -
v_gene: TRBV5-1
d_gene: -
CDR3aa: CASSPGDTGELFF
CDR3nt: TGCGCCAGCAGCCCCGGGGACACCGGGGAGCTGTTTTTT